This record looks at one T cell receptor beta chain sequence and its context. Libraries of TCR beta came from iRepertoire HTBI primers plus Arm-PCR of CDR3 regions. TCRdb reprocessed the multiplex PCR reads via MiXCR and lists one record per CDR3 protein. This table has a few hundred thousand distinct CDR3 sequences, less than 30% appearing once. This entry is derived from a study of regulatory T cells in long-lasting Graves disease. Regarding time point: persistent/refractory GD, antithyroid drugs over 5 years with positive TRAb. Researchers made the TCR library from RNA that was extracted from PBMCs. An endocrinology unit in Xi'an, China, supplied the patients. A nine-milliliter sample of peripheral blood was drawn into EDTA tubes. The CDR3 contains 14 residues. CDR1 is SGHDT, CDR2 YYEEEE, per germline. V was shortened by 1 base and J by 8 bases, with 12 bases between the two germline ends.

The chain links TRBV5-6 to TRBJ1-4, with D perhaps TRBD1 (5 bases). The TCR originated in a woman aged 40 to 50 with Graves disease. Sequenced here: peripheral blood mononuclear cells (PBMCs), sampled when the disease was refractory, from a patient treated with antithyroid drugs. The CDR3, as DNA: TGTGCCAGCAGCTTGAAAGGGGCAGGAGAAAAACTGTTTTTT. Its protein is CASSLKGAGEKLFF.